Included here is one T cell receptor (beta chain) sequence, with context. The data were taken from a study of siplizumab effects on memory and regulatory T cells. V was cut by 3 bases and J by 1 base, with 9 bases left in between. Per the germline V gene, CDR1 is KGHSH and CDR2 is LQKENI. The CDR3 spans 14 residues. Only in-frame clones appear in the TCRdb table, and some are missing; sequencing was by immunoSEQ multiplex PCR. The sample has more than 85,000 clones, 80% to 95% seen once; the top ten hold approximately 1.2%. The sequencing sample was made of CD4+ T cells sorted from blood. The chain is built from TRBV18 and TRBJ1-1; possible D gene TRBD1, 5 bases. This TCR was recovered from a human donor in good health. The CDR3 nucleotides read TGTGCCAGCTCACCGCAGGGTGGGAACACTGAAGCTTTCTTT. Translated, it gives CASSPQGGNTEAFF. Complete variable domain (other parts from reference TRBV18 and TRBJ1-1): NAGVMQNPRHLVRRRGQEARLRCSPMKGHSHVYWYRQLPEEGLKFMVYLQKENIIDESGMPKERFSAEFPKEGPSILRIQQVVRGDSAAYFCASSPQGGNTEAFFGQGTRLTVV.